What follows describes a single T cell receptor beta chain. Its antigen remains unknown. These data are taken from a study of vaccination and CD4 T cells after COVID-19. About the research overall: Overlapping peptides covering the spike proteins of SARS-CoV-2, HCoV-NL63, HCoV-OC43 and HCoV-229E were added to stimulate cells.

Treatment here: 10-day PBMC culture with coronavirus spike peptide pools or control peptides (ViraFEST assay). ViraFEST grew antigen-specific T cells using peptide pools, then sequenced TCRs. The culture of roughly 2 million PBMCs per well included approximately 9 IU/ml IL-2 and roughly 10 ug/ml peptide pools. Half of the medium was exchanged for fresh IL-2 medium, first on day 3 and then on day 7. With the Oncomine TCR Beta short-read assay, DNA from cultured CD4+ T cells was sequenced. Each CDR3 protein gets one entry after TCRdb re-called the PCR reads with MiXCR. The sample carries over 10,000 distinct CDR3 sequences, 60% to 75% recorded once. The sequence came from a human donor who had recovered from COVID-19. Sequenced material: CD4+ T cells from blood, cultured in vitro.

CDR3 nucleotides: TGTGCCAGCATCGGGGCAGGCAGCTCCTACGAGCAGTACTTC. Amino acid sequence: CASIGAGSSYEQYF. The chain joins TRBV28 to TRBJ2-7; either TRBD1 or TRBD2 may fit D (5 bases each). Per the germline V gene, CDR1 is MDHEN and CDR2 is SYDVKM. V lost 7 bases to trimming and J lost 0 bases, with 13 bases between them. This CDR3 is 14 amino acids long.